What follows are 10 T cell receptor beta chains derived from one specimen sequenced in a study of CD8 T cells in Susac syndrome. When the RNA was reverse transcribed, random hexamers were used with an input of roughly 0.45 to 1 ug. TCRdb passed the immunoSEQ multiplex PCR reads through MiXCR, listing each CDR3 protein once. The sample shows about 130,000 distinct CDR3 sequences, 90% to 95% of them seen only once. The sequencing input was CD4+ T cells from PBMCs. The receptors were sampled from a human donor in good health.

This rearrangement joins TRBV2 to TRBJ2-5; D gene uncertain. The V end lost 7 bases, the J end lost 2 bases, and 14 bases lay between the germline ends. The germline V gene encodes CDR1 SNHLY and CDR2 FYNNEI. The CDR3 runs to 14 residues. This CDR3 reads CASNLQFTQETQYF. The CDR3 bases are TGTGCCAGCAACCTACAGTTTACTCAAGAGACCCAGTACTTC.

The rearrangement links TRBV20-1 to TRBJ1-1; D is possibly TRBD1 (6 bases). The CDR3 has 16 residues. V was pared by 3 bases and J by 0 bases, with 17 bases between. Looked up from germline, CDR1 is DFQATT and CDR2 is SNEGSKA (reference sequence). The CDR3 region is CSASPNRAIMNTEAFF. The CDR3 bases are TGCAGTGCTAGTCCTAACAGGGCGATCATGAACACTGAAGCTTTCTTT.

This rearrangement joins TRBV6-2 or TRBV6-3 to TRBJ1-2; tentatively, D is TRBD1 (6 bases). Germline-derived CDR1 and CDR2 are MNHEY and SVGEGT. Trimming took 0 bases from V and 4 from J, leaving 12 bases between them. The CDR3 has 15 amino acids. The CDR3 sequence is CASSYSTGIGYGYTF. In DNA form, the CDR3 reads TGTGCCAGCAGTTACTCTACAGGGATTGGCTATGGCTACACCTTC.

The chain has TRBV6-6 and TRBJ1-1, with 10 bases fitting TRBD1. Germline-derived CDR1 and CDR2 are MNHNY and SVGAGI (reference sequence). V was pared by 6 bases and J by 5 bases, with 3 bases of the junction left unmatched. The CDR3 extends over 13 amino acids. The DNA of the CDR3 is TGTGCCAGCAGGCCGGGACAGGGGACTGAAGCTTTCTTT. As protein: CASRPGQGTEAFF.

V gene TRBV5-4 combines with J gene TRBJ2-7; D possibly corresponds to TRBD1 (6 bases). Trimming took 2 bases from V and 1 from J, leaving 16 bases between them. The V gene's germline CDR1 is SGHNT and CDR2 YYREEE (reference sequence). The CDR3 runs 16 residues. The CDR3 DNA reads as TGTGCCAGCAGCTTCGGTTCCGGGACAAAATCCTACGAGCAGTACTTC. It translates to CASSFGSGTKSYEQYF.

The V and J genes are TRBV3-1 and TRBJ2-1, with D possibly called TRBD1 or TRBD2 (5 bases each). Trimming took 1 base from V and 9 from J, leaving 19 bases between them. The CDR3 totals 16 residues. Germline V gene lookup returns CDR1 LGHDT and CDR2 YNNKEL (reference sequence). The CDR3 loop reads CASSQGTGTGFSEQFF. For the CDR3, the DNA is TGTGCCAGCAGCCAAGGGACCGGGACCGGGTTCAGTGAGCAGTTCTTC.

The V gene is TRBV5-1, the J gene TRBJ2-1, with D possibly matching TRBD2 (5 bases). V lost 1 base, J lost 5 bases, and 16 bases lay in between. This CDR3 is 16 amino acids long. From germline, CDR1 is SGHRS and CDR2 YFSETQ. The CDR3 DNA is TGCGCCAGCAGCTTGTTGTCCGGGGTTCCGAACAATGAGCAGTTCTTC. Translating it yields CASSLLSGVPNNEQFF.

This sequence joins TRBV2 and TRBJ2-2; 12 bases are shared with TRBD2. This CDR3 has 15 residues. J lost 2 bases, V lost 6 bases, and 1 base had no gene match. CDR1 and CDR2 (germline): SNHLY, FYNNEI. CDR3 nucleotide sequence: TGTGCCAGCAGGGGACTAGCGGGCAACACCGGGGAGCTGTTTTTT. This translates into CASRGLAGNTGELFF.

The chain employs TRBV28 and TRBJ1-1, with D hard to call. The CDR3 extends over 16 amino acids. Trimming took 5 bases from V and 3 from J, leaving 19 bases between them. CDR1 and CDR2 from the germline V gene are MDHEN and SYDVKM. The CDR3 DNA follows: TGTGCCAGCAGTCAAGGGCCCCTCGGTTTGGACACTGAAGCTTTCTTT. As protein: CASSQGPLGLDTEAFF.

This clonotype has just one count. The chain has TRBV9 and TRBJ2-1; D might be TRBD1 (6 bases). V was shortened by 4 bases and J by 5 bases, with 19 bases between the two germline ends. In germline, CDR1 is SGDLS, CDR2 YYNGEE. The CDR3 is 16 amino acids. DNA of the CDR3: TGTGCCAGCAGCCTGGGGGCAGTCCGGCCAGACAATGAGCAGTTCTTC. It specifies CASSLGAVRPDNEQFF.